The 20 T cell receptor beta chains below come from one sample, sequenced in a study of blood T cell repertoires in COVID-19. TCRdb's copy holds only in-frame clones and misses some; the assay was immunoSEQ multiplex PCR. Altogether more than 50,000 clones are present, around 90% being singletons, with the ten largest covering approximately 15%. Material for sequencing was peripheral blood. These receptor sequences come from an elderly man with acute or convalescent COVID-19.

This chain connects TRBV19 to TRBJ2-4; D is perhaps TRBD1 (6 bases). Deletions cut 9 bases from V and 9 bases from J, with 18 bases between. CDR1 LNHDA and CDR2 SQIVND come from the germline V gene (reference sequence). This CDR3 is built from 13 residues. The CDR3 bases are TGTGCCAGCCCTAGGGCAGGGGCATGCATTCAGTACTTC. Translation: CASPRAGACIQYF.

The chain links TRBV29-1 to TRBJ1-1, with D maybe TRBD1 (6 bases). The germline V and J ends were trimmed by 1 base and 2 bases, with 14 bases remaining between them. CDR1 and CDR2 (germline): SQVTM, ANQGSEA. The CDR3 spans 15 residues. The CDR3 region is CSVEGRTAFNTEAFF. CDR3 DNA: TGCAGCGTTGAAGGCAGGACAGCCTTTAACACTGAAGCTTTCTTT.

The genes are TRBV29-1 and TRBJ2-3; D might be TRBD2 (6 bases). Germline CDR1 SQVTM, CDR2 ANQGSEA. V was cut by 7 bases and J by 8 bases, with 10 bases left in between. This CDR3 has 10 residues. The CDR3 DNA sequence: TGCAGCGCCCCGGAGGGTACGCAGTATTTT. Its protein is CSAPEGTQYF.

This clone appeared a single time. The CDR3 DNA follows: TGTGCCAGCAGCCAGACAGGGGCTGGCTACACCTTC. Its translation: CASSQTGAGYTF. The gene calls are TRBV28 and TRBJ1-2; 8 nucleotides line up with TRBD1. Germline V gene lookup returns CDR1 MDHEN and CDR2 SYDVKM. The V segment lost 6 bases and the J segment 7 bases; nucleotides outside the gene matches: 4. The CDR3 is made up of 12 amino acids.

This clone was seen once. The V call is TRBV5-4, the J call TRBJ1-2, with TRBD1 matching over 9 bases. This CDR3 is 15 amino acids long. Germline V gives CDR1 SGHNT, CDR2 YYREEE (reference sequence). Trimming cost V 0 bases and J 3 bases; bases outside gene matches: 3. The CDR3 here is CASSLGQGGYYGYTF. CDR3 in DNA: TGTGCCAGCAGCTTGGGACAGGGGGGATACTATGGCTACACCTTC.

The V and J genes are TRBV4-2 and TRBJ1-6; 7 nucleotides match TRBD1. V lost 6 bases and J lost 5; bases outside the gene matches: 4. Germline CDR1 and CDR2: LGHNA and YNFKEQ. The CDR3 has 14 amino acids. This CDR3 reads CASSRTGDNSPLHF. CDR3 DNA: TGTGCCAGCAGTCGCACAGGGGATAATTCACCCCTCCACTTT.

V is TRBV20-1 and J is TRBJ2-7, with 7 bases fitting TRBD2. V shed 5 bases and J 10 bases; nucleotides not matched to a gene: 8. The CDR3 length is 11 residues. Germline V gene sequence: CDR1 DFQATT, CDR2 SNEGSKA (reference sequence). CDR3 sequence: CSAFRGVEQYF. Here the CDR3 DNA reads TGCAGTGCTTTCCGGGGGGTTGAACAGTACTTC.

The CDR3 loop is CASSRSLAPFEPQHF. The CDR3 nucleotides read TGTGCCAGCAGCCGGAGCTTGGCTCCATTTGAGCCCCAGCATTTT. The V gene is TRBV7-2, the J gene TRBJ1-5; D is unclear. The CDR3 length is 15 residues. V lost 5 bases and J 8 bases, leaving 19 bases between the germline ends. Per the germline V gene, CDR1 is SGHTA and CDR2 is FQGNSA.

J is TRBJ2-1 and V is TRBV5-1; 8 bases line up with TRBD2. With V trimmed by 0 bases and J by 4 bases, 3 bases remained unmatched. Germline values: CDR1 SGHRS, CDR2 YFSETQ. The CDR3 is made up of 15 amino acids. The CDR3 DNA reads TGCGCCAGCAGCTTGGAAGGACTAGCTTACAATGAGCAGTTCTTC. Its protein product is CASSLEGLAYNEQFF.

This clone was seen just once. CDR3 sequence (DNA): TGTGCCTCAGACAGGGGACACAATGAGCAGTTCTTC. It encodes CASDRGHNEQFF. V is TRBV30 and J is TRBJ2-1; 8 bases agree with TRBD1. Looked up from germline, CDR1 is GTSNPN and CDR2 is SVGIG (reference sequence). After removal of 7 bases from V and 5 bases from J, the junction contained 4 bases not matched to a gene. The CDR3 contains 12 residues.

The V gene is TRBV19, the J gene TRBJ1-6, with D maybe TRBD1 (5 bases). V was trimmed by 3 bases and J by 8 bases, leaving 11 bases between them. The CDR3 consists of 14 residues. Per the germline V gene, CDR1 is LNHDA and CDR2 is SQIVND (reference sequence). The DNA for the CDR3 is TGTGCCAGTAGTATCCAGGGTGGTGATTCACCCCTCCACTTT. Translating gives CASSIQGGDSPLHF.

The rearrangement links TRBV18 to TRBJ1-2; D is unclear. V lost 0 bases to trimming and J lost 8 bases, with 13 bases between them. The germline V gene has CDR1 KGHSH and CDR2 LQKENI. This CDR3 has 14 amino acids. The CDR3: CASSPPAPGPGYTF. The DNA of the CDR3 is TGTGCCAGCTCACCACCTGCACCAGGCCCCGGCTACACCTTC.

The chain combines TRBV9 with TRBJ2-5; TRBD2 might be the D (6 bases). Germline-derived CDR1 and CDR2 are SGDLS and YYNGEE. The V gene lost 2 bases and the J gene lost 5 bases, with 13 bases spanning the gap. The CDR3 is 14 amino acids. CDR3 loop: CASSVAGGLETQYF. CDR3 sequence (DNA): TGTGCCAGCAGCGTGGCCGGGGGATTGGAGACCCAGTACTTC.

Only a few counts were recorded for this clone. V usage is TRBV19 and J usage is TRBJ1-2; no reliable D call. Trimming cost V 5 bases and J 7 bases, with 8 bases left between them. The CDR3 sequence is 11 residues long. In germline, CDR1 is LNHDA, CDR2 SQIVND (reference sequence). The CDR3 DNA is TGTGCCAGTAGTGAGAGATTTGGCTACACCTTC. As protein: CASSERFGYTF.

This rearrangement joins TRBV2 to TRBJ2-7, with 8 bases fitting TRBD1. Germline CDR1 reads SNHLY; CDR2 reads FYNNEI. CDR3 length equals 12 residues. J gave up 2 bases and V 6 bases, and 0 bases lay outside the gene matches. The CDR3 sequence is CASRTGAYEQYF. CDR3 bases: TGTGCCAGCAGGACAGGGGCCTACGAGCAGTACTTC.

The chain employs TRBV12-3 or TRBV12-4 and TRBJ2-5, with a weak D call TRBD2 (6 bases). V lost 3 bases to trimming and J lost 3 bases, with 8 bases between them. This CDR3 has 13 residues. The CDR3 bases are TGTGCCAGCAGTTTTTCGGGGGAAGAGACCCAGTACTTC. Amino acids: CASSFSGEETQYF.

This clone was picked up a small number of times. This chain connects TRBV7-9 to TRBJ1-2; 9 bases are a match to TRBD1. From germline, CDR1 is SEHNR and CDR2 FQNEAQ (reference sequence). The CDR3 spans 12 residues. V dropped 8 bases and J dropped 7; count of bases not matched to a gene: 5. The DNA for the CDR3 is TGTGCCAGCGTCACAGGGGGCTCTGGCTACACCTTC. Residues: CASVTGGSGYTF.

J is TRBJ1-5 and V is TRBV2, with D hard to call. Germline V gene lookup returns CDR1 SNHLY and CDR2 FYNNEI. Deletions cut 4 bases from V and 4 bases from J, with 11 bases between. This CDR3 region has 14 residues. CDR3 nucleotide sequence: TGTGCCAGCAGTGCGGGGAATAGAAATCAGCCCCAGCATTTT. It yields the protein CASSAGNRNQPQHF.

CDR3 bases: TGTGCCAGCAGACCGTGGGGACAGCACTCTGGAAACACCATATATTTT. It codes for CASRPWGQHSGNTIYF. The chain links TRBV28 to TRBJ1-3, with 7 bases fitting TRBD1. Germline V CDR1 and CDR2: MDHEN, SYDVKM. This CDR3 is 16 amino acids long. The V and J ends lost 6 bases and 0 bases, in that order; junction bases with no gene match: 8.

The chain joins TRBV3-1 (or the pseudogene TRBV3-2) to TRBJ1-1; D gene unclear. The germline gives CDR1 LGHDT, CDR2 YNNKEL (reference sequence). V gave up 1 base and J gave up 7 bases, with 7 bases separating them. The CDR3 runs to 12 residues. CDR3 sequence reads: CASSQGGLEAFF. The DNA of the CDR3 is TGTGCCAGCAGCCAAGGAGGGCTTGAAGCTTTCTTT.